The clone carrying this T cell receptor (beta chain) has at least ten counts. Looked up from germline, CDR1 is SEHNR and CDR2 is FQNEAQ (reference sequence). The CDR3 spans 14 residues. The trim removed 5 bases at V and 4 bases at J, leaving 3 bases unmatched. These data originate in a study of human T cells and chemical hapten exposure. Original analysis: A per-sample median of about 100,000 TCRs was observed, with counts ranging from roughly 20,000 to 700,000. TCRdb re-called the RACE reads through MiXCR, storing one row per CDR3 protein. The V and J calls follow TCRdb's processing rather than the paper's. The table lists more than 90,000 distinct CDR3 sequences, roughly 10% of them singletons. This sample's time point: patch test 2, 6 weeks after DPC sensitization. The treatment is: therapeutic diphenylcyclopropenone sensitization with weekly scalp DPC.

The clonotype comes from a woman between 40 and 55 years old with alopecia areata. Some clones in this sample may be carry-over from other donors' samples. The J gene is TRBJ2-5, the V gene TRBV7-9; 11 bases match TRBD1. The sample consisted of whole blood, taken in connection with sensitization to the hapten diphenylcyclopropenone (DPC). DNA for the CDR3: TGTGCCAGCAGCAAGGACAGGGGGCTAGAGACCCAGTACTTC. Its translation is CASSKDRGLETQYF.